This T cell receptor beta chain was observed in a study of beta chain features in type 1 diabetes. Study-wide points: Among patients, naive, central memory and Treg TCRB repertoires appeared more similar than among healthy donors.

Approximately 110 mL of blood, on average, came from one heparinised draw per donor. A remark on this clone: What it binds is unknown.

The CDR3 totals 16 residues. From germline, CDR1 is MNHEY and CDR2 SMNVEV (reference sequence). V shed 7 bases and J 6 bases; nucleotides not matched to a gene: 14. What was sequenced were expressed TCRB transcripts, since all of the isolated RNA had been reverse transcribed. Some clones are missing from TCRdb's copy, which holds only in-frame ones; the method was immunoSEQ multiplex PCR. The sample contains roughly 450,000 clones, about an eighth of which appear only once. The sequence was obtained from a woman aged 18 to 35 in good health. V and J are TRBV27 and TRBJ1-2; TRBD1 agrees at 10 bases. The specimen was naive CD4+ T cells from blood. The CDR3 is CASTTTVRDRGNGYTF. The CDR3 nucleotides are TGTGCCAGCACCACGACCGTACGGGACAGGGGAAATGGCTACACCTTC.